A selection of T cell receptor beta chains follows, all from one sample in a study of blood T cell repertoires in COVID-19. Sequencing was performed with immunoSEQ multiplex PCR; in TCRdb, only in-frame clones are kept and a portion is missing. The table lists 200,000 to 250,000 clones, less than 90% of them singletons. The sample was PBMCs or T cells enriched from blood (not recorded which). The receptors stem from a woman between 25 and 40 years old who had been exposed to COVID-19. The CDR3 runs from the conserved cysteine through the conserved F or W. The order of the fields is D gene, V gene, CDR3 protein. A D gene is named only where the DNA matches it firmly.

d_call: TRBD1; v_call: TRBV5-1; cdr3_aa: CASSLAGAFTGGARNTEAFF
d_call: -; v_call: TRBV3-1/TRBV3-2; cdr3_aa: CASSQGTLFRSTDTQYF
d_call: -; v_call: TRBV5-1; cdr3_aa: CASSLDRPGETQYF
d_call: TRBD1; v_call: TRBV30; cdr3_aa: CACGQGAGTDTQYF
d_call: -; v_call: TRBV19; cdr3_aa: CASSIAARGVYEQYF
d_call: TRBD1; v_call: TRBV2; cdr3_aa: CARTLQGPGTEAFF
d_call: TRBD2; v_call: TRBV13; cdr3_aa: CASSPILLAGGPYSTDTQYF
d_call: TRBD1; v_call: TRBV11-2; cdr3_aa: CASSPGTGVFRSNQPQHF
d_call: -; v_call: TRBV6-4; cdr3_aa: CASPRGGYEQYF
d_call: -; v_call: TRBV10-3; cdr3_aa: CAISPDSTNEKLFF
d_call: -; v_call: TRBV9; cdr3_aa: CASSAYRAISGNTIYF
d_call: -; v_call: TRBV5-1; cdr3_aa: CASSLKFRGWEYEQYF
d_call: -; v_call: TRBV29-1; cdr3_aa: CSVEDVGTVWLSEQFF
d_call: TRBD2; v_call: TRBV6-5; cdr3_aa: CASSYSGLATDTQYF
d_call: TRBD1; v_call: TRBV19; cdr3_aa: CASSTTGASAEAFF
d_call: -; v_call: TRBV7-9; cdr3_aa: CASSTGGPWVGNQPQHF
d_call: -; v_call: TRBV3-1/TRBV3-2; cdr3_aa: CASRFSTPSNYGYTF
d_call: -; v_call: TRBV6-5; cdr3_aa: CASSPSTGGNQPQHF
d_call: TRBD2; v_call: TRBV4-2; cdr3_aa: CASSQLGLAGPISYNEQFF
d_call: -; v_call: TRBV19; cdr3_aa: CASRPRAQGFAGSPLHF
d_call: -; v_call: TRBV7-9; cdr3_aa: CASSPSHSPLHF